A selection of T cell receptor beta chains follows, all from one sample in a study of CD8+ T cells in alopecia areata. TCRdb's copy holds only in-frame clones and misses some; the assay was immunoSEQ multiplex PCR. The data show 80,000 to 100,000 clones, roughly 47% seen once. The sample here was CD8+ T cells sorted from blood, taken at week 24, from a patient treated with tofacitinib. The receptors shown here come from a human donor with alopecia areata. CDR3s include the opening cysteine and the closing phenylalanine or tryptophan. D genes are given only for firm matches. Some rows have no size entry. The others give once, few or many, or a class for an expanded clone.

>NA|13|NA|TRBJ2-3|TRBV27
TGTGCCAGCACGGGACACAACACAGATACGCAGTATTTT
CASTGHNTDTQYF
>NA|13|TRBD2|TRBJ2-7|TRBV28
TGTGCCAGCACAGTAGAGGGAGGGACTGAGCAGTACTTC
CASTVEGGTEQYF
>NA|14|NA|TRBJ2-7|TRBV27
TGTGCCAGCAGCTCACTAGACCATCGGTACGAGCAGTACTTC
CASSSLDHRYEQYF
>NA|14|TRBD2|TRBJ2-5|TRBV5-6
TGTGCCAGCAGCCACGGGACTAACAAGGAGACCCAGTACTTC
CASSHGTNKETQYF
>NA|11|NA|TRBJ2-7|TRBV19
TGTGCCACCCGGAGCTCCTACGAGCAGTACTTC
CATRSSYEQYF
>NA|15|NA|TRBJ1-2|TRBV4-1
TGCGCCAGCAGCCCCAATTCAGGAGGGGCCTGGGGCTACACCTTC
CASSPNSGGAWGYTF
>NA|11|NA|TRBJ1-1|TRBV7-9
TGTGCCAGCAGCTCTAACACTGAAGCTTTCTTT
CASSSNTEAFF
>once|15|TRBD2|TRBJ2-7|TRBV4-1
TGCGCCAGCTCAACCCTAAGCGGGGGAGGGTACGAGCAGTACTTC
CASSTLSGGGYEQYF
>NA|13|NA|TRBJ2-5|TRBV5-1
TGCGCCAGCGCGTATAGGTCGGGGGAGACCCAGTACTTC
CASAYRSGETQYF
>NA|14|NA|TRBJ1-5|TRBV30
TGTGCCTGGAGTCCAGGGACCTCGAATCAGCCCCAGCATTTT
CAWSPGTSNQPQHF
>NA|13|NA|TRBJ2-7|TRBV4-1
TGCGCCAGCAGCCAAGGGTCGGACTACGAGCAGTACTTC
CASSQGSDYEQYF
>few|16|TRBD2|TRBJ2-2|TRBV7-8
TGTGCCAGCAGCGTTACAGCGGGGCCCACTCCCGGGGAGCTGTTTTTT
CASSVTAGPTPGELFF
>NA|17|NA|TRBJ2-1|TRBV7-9
TGTGCCAGCAGCTTAGGTCCCCCTACCGGGCTGCACAATGAGCAGTTCTTC
CASSLGPPTGLHNEQFF
>few|14|NA|TRBJ2-6|TRBV6-6
TGTGCCAGCAGTTCAGATTTTGGGGCCAACGTCCTGACTTTC
CASSSDFGANVLTF
>NA|15|TRBD1|TRBJ2-5|TRBV7-9
TGTGCCAGCAGCCTGGACAGGGCTCCCCAAGAGACCCAGTACTTC
CASSLDRAPQETQYF
>NA|18|NA|TRBJ2-1|TRBV4-1
TGCGCCAGCAGCCCAGAAGATGCTAGTGTCGACAATTACTATGAGCAGTTCTTC
CASSPEDASVDNYYEQFF
>NA|14|NA|TRBJ1-1|TRBV5-6
TGTGCCAGCAGCCAGGCAAGCATGAACACTGAAGCTTTCTTT
CASSQASMNTEAFF
>few|14|NA|TRBJ2-7|TRBV9
TGTGCCAGCAGCGGCGATACGGACGGTTACGAGCAGTACTTC
CASSGDTDGYEQYF
>few|13|NA|TRBJ1-5|TRBV29-1
TGCAGCGTTGGCCAGGGGTTGGGTCAGCCCCAGCATTTT
CSVGQGLGQPQHF
>few|15|NA|TRBJ2-3|TRBV7-9
TGTGCCAGCAGCCCGATCTCGGCGGGCACAGATACGCAGTATTTT
CASSPISAGTDTQYF